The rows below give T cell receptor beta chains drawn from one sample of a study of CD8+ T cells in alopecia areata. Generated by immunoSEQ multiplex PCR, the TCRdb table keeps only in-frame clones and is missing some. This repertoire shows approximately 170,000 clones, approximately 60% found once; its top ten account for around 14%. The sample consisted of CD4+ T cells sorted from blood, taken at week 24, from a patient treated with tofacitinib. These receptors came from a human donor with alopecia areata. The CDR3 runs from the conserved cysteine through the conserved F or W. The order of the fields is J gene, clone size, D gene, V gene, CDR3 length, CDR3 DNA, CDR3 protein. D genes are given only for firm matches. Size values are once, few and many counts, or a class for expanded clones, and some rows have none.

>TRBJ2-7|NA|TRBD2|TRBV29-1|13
TGCAGCGTTGTGGGGGGGGTCCTCTACGAGCAGTACTTC
CSVVGGVLYEQYF
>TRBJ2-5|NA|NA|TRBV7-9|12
TGTGCCAGCAGCTTAATTGAAGAGACCCAGTACTTC
CASSLIEETQYF
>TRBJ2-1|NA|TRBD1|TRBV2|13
TGTGCCAGCAGTGAAGGGGGACAGGGGGTGAAGTTCTTC
CASSEGGQGVKFF
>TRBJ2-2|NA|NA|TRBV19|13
TGTGCCAGTAGTATTGGGGGACCCGGGGAGCTGTTTTTT
CASSIGGPGELFF
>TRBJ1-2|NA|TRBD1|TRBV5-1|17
TGCGCCAGCAGCTCCTCAAGTAACCCCGGGACAGCGCATGGCTACACCTTC
CASSSSSNPGTAHGYTF
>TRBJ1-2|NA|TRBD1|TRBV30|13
TGTGCCTGGAGGATCCGGGACAGCTATGGCTACACCTTC
CAWRIRDSYGYTF
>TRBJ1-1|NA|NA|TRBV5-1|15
TGCGCCAGCAGCTTGGAGTTGCAAACGAACACTGAAGCTTTCTTT
CASSLELQTNTEAFF
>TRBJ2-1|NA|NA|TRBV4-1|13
TGCGCCAGCAGCCAAGACAGGGTCTATGAGCAGTTCTTC
CASSQDRVYEQFF
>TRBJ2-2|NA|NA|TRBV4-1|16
TGCGCCAGCAGCCAAGAGGTGGGGCGTATCACCGGGGAGCTGTTTTTT
CASSQEVGRITGELFF
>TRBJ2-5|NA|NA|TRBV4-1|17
TGCGCCAGCAGCCTTACCCCTGGAGGGACACTCCAAGAGACCCAGTACTTC
CASSLTPGGTLQETQYF
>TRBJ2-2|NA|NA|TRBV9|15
TGTGCCAGCAGCCCAACTGACTCCCCGGGGGGGGAGCTGTTTTTT
CASSPTDSPGGELFF
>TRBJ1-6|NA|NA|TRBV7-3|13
TGTGCCAGCAGCTTAAGGTCCAATTCACCCCTCCACTTT
CASSLRSNSPLHF
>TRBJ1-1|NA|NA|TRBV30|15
TGTGCCTGGAGCGCCCTGGGGACCATGAACACTGAAGCTTTCTTT
CAWSALGTMNTEAFF
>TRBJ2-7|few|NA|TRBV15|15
TGTGCCACCAGCAGAGCAGCACCTAGCTCCTACGAGCAGTACTTC
CATSRAAPSSYEQYF
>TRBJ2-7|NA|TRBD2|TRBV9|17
TGTGCCAGCAGGAACCAAGGACTAGCGGGGGTTACCTACGAGCAGTACTTC
CASRNQGLAGVTYEQYF
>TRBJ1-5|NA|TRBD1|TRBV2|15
TGTGCCAGCAGTGCCTGGGACAGCACAAATCAGCCCCAGCATTTT
CASSAWDSTNQPQHF
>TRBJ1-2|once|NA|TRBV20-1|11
TGCAGTGGATCAGATAACTATGGCTACACCTTC
CSGSDNYGYTF
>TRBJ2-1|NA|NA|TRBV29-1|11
TGCAGCGTTGGGGGAAGGGATGAGCAGTTCTTC
CSVGGRDEQFF
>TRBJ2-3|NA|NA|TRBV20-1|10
TGCAGTGCTAGCCGAGATACGCAGTATTTT
CSASRDTQYF
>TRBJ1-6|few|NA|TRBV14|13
TGTGCCAGCAGCCTTCGGCCGGGTTCACCCCTCCACTTT
CASSLRPGSPLHF
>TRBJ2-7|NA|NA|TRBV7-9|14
TGTGCCAGCAGCTTAGGGACGGGGGCGTACGAGCAGTACTTC
CASSLGTGAYEQYF
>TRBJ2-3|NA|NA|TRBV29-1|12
TGCAGCGTGGTACAGAGCACAGATACGCAGTATTTT
CSVVQSTDTQYF